These 31 T cell receptor beta chains came from one sample sequenced in a study of post-analysis software for immune sequencing data. Notes on the study in general: TRBV segments more frequent in patients than in controls numbered roughly 5 and included TRBV5-6, TRBV5-1 and TRBV20-1.

No antigen is known for these receptors. Each TCR beta cDNA library carried unique molecular identifiers. MiXCR, applied by TCRdb to the PCR reads, yields one record per CDR3 protein. The data hold about 820,000 distinct CDR3 sequences, with about 53% observed a single time. Sequencing was carried out using blood. The receptors derive from a girl between 10 and 17 years old with multiple sclerosis.

The chain couples TRBV15 to TRBJ2-1; D not resolved. Germline lookup yields CDR1 LNHNV and CDR2 YYDKDF (reference sequence). Trimming left V 1 base short and J 7 bases short, with 17 bases between. The CDR3 is 16 residues long. The chain's CDR3 is CATSRASNSPRNEQFF. The CDR3 region has the DNA TGTGCCACCAGCAGAGCCTCCAACTCCCCGAGGAATGAGCAGTTCTTC.

V and J are TRBV20-1 and TRBJ2-1; 8 bases line up with TRBD2. V lost 4 bases to trimming and J lost 4 bases; unmatched junction nucleotides: 18. CDR1 is DFQATT and CDR2 is SNEGSKA in the germline V gene (reference sequence). This CDR3 contains 18 residues. The CDR3 sequence is CSAIGLAYPEGVYNEQFF. The CDR3 DNA reads as TGCAGTGCTATCGGACTAGCTTACCCCGAGGGGGTATACAATGAGCAGTTCTTC.

V usage is TRBV11-2 and J usage is TRBJ2-3, with TRBD2 matching 14 bases. V lost 1 base to trimming and J lost 7 bases; unmatched junction nucleotides: 7. The CDR3 is 17 amino acids. Per germline, CDR1 SGHAT and CDR2 FQNNGV. As DNA, the CDR3 is TGTGCCAGCAGCTTAGGGGGACTAGCGGGAGAGAGCTATACGCAGTATTTT. It codes for CASSLGGLAGESYTQYF.

This clonotype has only a few counts. The V and J genes are TRBV12-3 or TRBV12-4 and TRBJ2-7; 7 bases are a match to TRBD2. The CDR3 sequence is 14 residues long. Germline trimming cut 6 bases from V and 2 bases from J; bases unmatched to any gene: 7. CDR3 region: CASSRRGGTYEQYF. CDR3 coding DNA: TGTGCCAGCAGCCGTCGCGGGGGAACCTACGAGCAGTACTTC.

J is TRBJ2-1 and V is TRBV6-6, with unresolved D. The CDR3 length is 11 residues. V was trimmed by 0 bases and J by 10 bases, leaving 4 bases between them. The germline CDR1 and CDR2 sequences are MNHNY and SVGAGI (reference sequence). The CDR3, as DNA: TGTGCCAGCAGTTACTCAGGGGAGCAGTTCTTC. It codes for CASSYSGEQFF.

V is TRBV29-1 and J is TRBJ2-3; 7 bases are shared with TRBD2. V shed 3 bases and J 4 bases; nucleotides not matched to a gene: 7. The CDR3 runs 14 residues. Germline CDR1 SQVTM, CDR2 ANQGSEA. The CDR3 here is CSVDPSGGADTQYF. The DNA for the CDR3 is TGCAGCGTTGATCCCTCGGGGGGTGCAGATACGCAGTATTTT.

This clonotype was recorded a few times. The genes are TRBV12-3 or TRBV12-4 and TRBJ2-1; 7 bases agree with TRBD2. Trimming removed 6 bases from V and 4 bases from J; junction bases left unmatched: 12. The CDR3 runs to 16 residues. As DNA, the CDR3 is TGTGCCAGCAGCCCGGGACTACCGGGGATATACAATGAGCAGTTCTTC. Protein: CASSPGLPGIYNEQFF.

To note about this clonotype: One end of the junction varies from germline; a read error may be responsible. This chain uses TRBV7-3 with TRBJ1-1; D ambiguous. Germline CDR1 is SGHTA and CDR2 is FQGTGA. The CDR3 runs 13 residues. The DNA of the CDR3 is TGTGCCAGCAGCTATGGAGGGCACACTGAGGCTTTCTTT. Translation: CASSYGGHTEAFF.

J is TRBJ2-1 and V is TRBV7-9; D unclear. The length of the CDR3 is 11 residues. The germline gives CDR1 SEHNR, CDR2 FQNEAQ (reference sequence). The V gene lost 8 bases and the J gene lost 8 bases, with 10 bases spanning the gap. This CDR3 reads CASGYRDEQFF. DNA of the CDR3: TGTGCCAGCGGATACCGCGATGAGCAGTTCTTC.

The rearrangement links TRBV7-3 to TRBJ1-1; 9 bases fit TRBD1. The CDR3 spans 15 residues. The V segment lost 7 bases and the J segment 4 bases; nucleotides outside the gene matches: 10. Germline V gene data show CDR1 as SGHTA and CDR2 as FQGTGA. CDR3: CASTDNPTGGTEAFF. CDR3 bases: TGTGCCAGCACCGATAACCCGACAGGGGGCACTGAAGCTTTCTTT.

As to this clonotype: Its ends do not fully match the called genes, so a read error is possible. This chain connects TRBV6-5 to TRBJ1-2, with D hard to call. CDR3 length equals 14 residues. In germline, CDR1 is MNHEY, CDR2 SVGAGI. The CDR3 sequence: CASSYNGPKYGYTF. CDR3 in DNA: TGTGCCAGCAGTTATAATGGGCCTAAGTATGGCTACACCTTC.

This clonotype was detected a few times. V usage is TRBV7-3 and J usage is TRBJ1-2, with a possible D match to TRBD1 (5 bases). CDR3 length: 13 amino acids. In germline, CDR1 is SGHTA, CDR2 FQGTGA. Trimming shortened V by 0 bases and J by 8 bases, and 10 bases separated the two germline ends. The CDR3 sequence is CASSLTGRDGYTF. The CDR3 nucleotides read TGTGCCAGCAGCTTAACAGGACGGGACGGCTACACCTTC.

For this clonotype: One end of the junction varies from germline; a read error may be responsible. The rearrangement joins TRBV9 to TRBJ2-3; 7 bases line up with TRBD1. Germline V gives CDR1 SGDLS, CDR2 YYNGEE. CDR3 length: 16 residues. Here the CDR3 reads CASSVTGTASTDAQYF. DNA for the CDR3: TGTGCCAGCAGCGTCACCGGGACAGCCTCCACAGATGCGCAGTATTTT.

This chain joins TRBV7-8 and TRBJ2-7, with D perhaps TRBD2 (5 bases). The CDR3 totals 15 residues. The V gene lost 1 base and the J gene lost 2 bases, with 12 bases spanning the gap. The V gene's germline CDR1 is SGHVS and CDR2 FQNEAQ. The CDR3 region is CASSLVRDHAYEQYF. The CDR3 nucleotides are TGTGCCAGCAGCTTAGTGAGGGATCACGCCTACGAGCAGTACTTC. Full variable domain (rest looked up from reference TRBV7-8 and TRBJ2-7): GAGVSQSPRYKVAKRGQDVALRCDPISGHVSLFWYQQALGQGPEFLTYFQNEAQLDKSGLPSDRFFAERPEGSVSTLKIQRTQQEDSAVYLCASSLVRDHAYEQYFGPGTRLTVT.

This clonotype was counted a few times. V and J are TRBV5-8 and TRBJ2-7; 8 nucleotides line up with TRBD1. Germline trimming cut 4 bases from V and 2 bases from J; bases unmatched to any gene: 17. CDR1 is SGHTS and CDR2 is YDEGEE in the germline V gene. CDR3 length equals 18 residues. In nucleotides, the CDR3 is TGTGCCAGCAGCCTACGGGACAGGTCGTACCCGCCTACCTACGAGCAGTACTTC. Translation: CASSLRDRSYPPTYEQYF.

The gene calls are TRBV12-5 and TRBJ2-4; the match to TRBD2 covers 10 bases. V was clipped by 5 bases and J by 0 bases; unmatched bases: 4. Germline CDR1 and CDR2: LGHNT and FRNRAP. The CDR3 has 16 amino acids. The CDR3 sequence: CASGTLAGLAKNIQYF. In nucleotides, the CDR3 is TGTGCTAGTGGTACACTAGCGGGGCTAGCCAAAAACATTCAGTACTTC.

The chain combines TRBV29-1 with TRBJ2-3; D is possibly TRBD2 (5 bases). The germline CDR1 and CDR2 sequences are SQVTM and ANQGSEA. The CDR3 consists of 13 residues. V was pared by 1 base and J by 4 bases, with 9 bases between. The CDR3 bases are TGCAGCGTTGAAGGGTTGGAGGCAGATACGCAGTATTTT. Translation: CSVEGLEADTQYF.

This clonotype was counted between two and nine times. The rearrangement joins TRBV7-9 to TRBJ2-7, with 7 bases identical to TRBD1. J lost 0 bases, V lost 2 bases, and 10 bases had no gene match. Germline V gene data show CDR1 as SEHNR and CDR2 as FQNEAQ (reference sequence). The CDR3 runs 17 residues. CDR3 nucleotides: TGTGCCAGCAGCTTACCCCCGACAGGGACCCCCTCCTACGAGCAGTACTTC. Its translation is CASSLPPTGTPSYEQYF.

The chain is built from TRBV5-1 and TRBJ2-3, with D possibly TRBD2 on 6 matching bases. V dropped 6 bases and J dropped 2 bases, with 13 bases sitting between them. CDR3 length: 14 amino acids. Germline V gene data show CDR1 as SGHRS and CDR2 as YFSETQ. CDR3 sequence reads: CASTPWDFTDTQYF. The DNA of the CDR3 is TGCGCCAGCACCCCTTGGGACTTCACAGATACGCAGTATTTT.

The chain uses TRBV12-3 or TRBV12-4 and TRBJ2-4, with 9 bases fitting TRBD2. V gave up 5 bases and J gave up 10 bases; unmatched junction bases: 12. The CDR3 consists of 15 residues. The CDR3 protein is CASSPLYGGREIQYF. The DNA of the CDR3 is TGTGCCAGCAGTCCTCTGTATGGCGGGAGGGAGATTCAGTACTTC.

This clonotype turned up a few times. The chain has TRBV7-8 and TRBJ1-2; TRBD1 agrees at 7 bases. The CDR3 runs to 14 residues. Germline-derived CDR1 and CDR2 are SGHVS and FQNEAQ. V lost 1 base to trimming and J lost 7 bases; unmatched junction nucleotides: 6. Here the CDR3 reads CASSLVAGGIGYTF. The CDR3 region has the DNA TGTGCCAGCAGCTTAGTAGCAGGGGGGATTGGCTACACCTTC.

With respect to this clonotype: One junction end disagrees with the germline gene, perhaps due to a read error. This chain links TRBV18 with TRBJ1-4; D not certain. In germline, CDR1 is KGHSH, CDR2 LQKENI. The CDR3 loop spans 18 amino acids. The CDR3 here is CASSPQDFPLSTNEKRFF. For the CDR3, the DNA is TGTGCCAGCTCACCCCAGGACTTCCCCCTCTCAACTAATGAAAAACGGTTTTTT.

The chain employs TRBV12-3 or TRBV12-4 and TRBJ2-7, with a tentative D call TRBD2 (5 bases). Trimming removed 1 base from V and 2 bases from J, with 9 bases in between. The length of the CDR3 is 14 residues. DNA for the CDR3: TGTGCCAGCAGTTTAGTAGACGGGACCTACGAGCAGTACTTC. The encoded protein is CASSLVDGTYEQYF.

This chain links TRBV4-1 with TRBJ2-1; D unresolved. V lost 0 bases, J lost 9 bases, and 15 bases lay in between. This CDR3 comprises 15 residues. From germline, CDR1 is MGHRA and CDR2 YSYEKL. The CDR3, as DNA: TGCGCCAGCAGCCAAGATCTGAAGAGCGCCCGTGAGCAGTTCTTC. Amino acid sequence: CASSQDLKSAREQFF.

A few counts support this clonotype. The rearrangement uses TRBV4-1 and TRBJ1-2, with D unresolved. This CDR3 is 13 amino acids long. CDR1 MGHRA and CDR2 YSYEKL come from the germline V gene. The ends were cut back, 0 bases at V and 5 bases at J, with 7 bases in the middle. The CDR3, as DNA: TGCGCCAGCAGCCAAGAGCCAACTTATGGCTACACCTTC. Protein product: CASSQEPTYGYTF.

The V call is TRBV4-1, the J call TRBJ2-5, with 7 bases matching TRBD1. CDR1 is MGHRA, CDR2 YSYEKL, per germline. V was clipped by 1 base and J by 5 bases; unmatched bases: 16. There are 18 residues in the CDR3. This CDR3 reads CASSQVLADRALGETQYF. In DNA form, the CDR3 reads TGCGCCAGCAGCCAAGTGTTGGCCGACAGGGCCCTGGGGGAGACCCAGTACTTC.

The rearrangement uses TRBV20-1 and TRBJ2-7; 9 nucleotides line up with TRBD1. CDR3 length: 14 amino acids. Germline V CDR1 and CDR2: DFQATT, SNEGSKA (reference sequence). The V segment lost 3 bases and the J segment 2 bases; nucleotides outside the gene matches: 5. The CDR3 DNA sequence: TGCAGTGCTAGGGGGACAGGGAACCCCTACGAGCAGTACTTC. Translating gives CSARGTGNPYEQYF.

The chain couples TRBV2 to TRBJ2-1, with D perhaps TRBD1 (5 bases). CDR3 length: 14 amino acids. CDR1 is SNHLY, CDR2 FYNNEI, per germline. V was trimmed by 2 bases and J by 5 bases, leaving 10 bases between them. The CDR3, as DNA: TGTGCCAGCAGTGAAAGGACATTGGACAATGAGCAGTTCTTC. Its translation: CASSERTLDNEQFF. The variable domain in full, completed from reference TRBV2 and TRBJ2-1, reads EPEVTQTPSHQVTQMGQEVILRCVPISNHLYFYWYRQILGQKVEFLVSFYNNEISEKSEIFDDQFSVERPDGSNFTLKIRSTKLEDSAMYFCASSERTLDNEQFFGPGTRLTVL.

The chain joins TRBV3-1 to TRBJ2-7; D uncertain. CDR3 length: 15 residues. Trimming shortened V by 4 bases and J by 0 bases, and 13 bases separated the two germline ends. Per the germline V gene, CDR1 is LGHDT and CDR2 is YNNKEL (reference sequence). This chain's CDR3 is CASSRTDTYSYEQYF. CDR3 nucleotides: TGTGCCAGCAGCCGAACCGACACATACTCCTACGAGCAGTACTTC.

The sample holds many counts of this clonotype. The V call is TRBV6-1, the J call TRBJ2-3, with 9 bases that match TRBD2. With 4 bases clipped from V and 1 base from J, the junction kept 3 bases outside the gene matches. The length of the CDR3 is 15 residues. Germline CDR1 and CDR2: MNHNS and SASEGT. For the CDR3, the DNA is TGTGCCAGCAGTGGAGTAGCGGGGGGCACAGATACGCAGTATTTT. Its translation: CASSGVAGGTDTQYF.

The V gene is TRBV29-1, the J gene TRBJ2-5; 11 bases match TRBD2. The CDR3 consists of 15 residues. CDR1 and CDR2 from the germline V gene are SQVTM and ANQGSEA. V lost 7 bases, J lost 1 base, and 8 bases stayed unmatched. CDR3 amino acids: CSAQPLAGVQETQYF. For the CDR3, the DNA is TGCAGCGCCCAACCACTAGCGGGAGTCCAAGAGACCCAGTACTTC.